This T cell receptor beta chain was sequenced for a study of shared clonotypes between healthy human individuals. General observations from the study: Naive subsets, compared against memory subsets, generally had larger estimated richness values. The study sampled only blood, and tissue repertoires likely differ.

Profiling relied on immunoSEQ multiplex PCR, and the TCRdb table lists in-frame clones only, not all of them. The repertoire consists of about 640,000 clones, with about 78% occurring once and the leading ten covering around 2%. This clone was counted a few times. Its antigen is undetermined. Sequenced: memory CD4+ T cells sorted from blood. Subset reported: CD45RA-negative fraction. This receptor was taken from a woman aged 25-40 years in good health.

The CDR3 DNA follows: TGTGCCAGCAGGCCATACTCGACCCAACCGAACACTGAAGCTTTCTTT. Its translation is CASRPYSTQPNTEAFF. The V gene is TRBV7-2, the J gene TRBJ1-1; no clear D gene. Between the trimmed V and J ends, which lost 6 bases and 1 base, there was a span of 18 bases. Per germline, CDR1 SGHTA and CDR2 FQGNSA. This CDR3 has 16 residues.